This passage covers 14 T cell receptor beta chains from one sample sequenced in a study of blood T cell repertoires in COVID-19. The repertoire was sequenced with immunoSEQ multiplex PCR; TCRdb's copy has only in-frame clones and lacks some. The profile shows 90,000 to 130,000 clones, roughly 91% of them singletons. Sequencing input: peripheral blood. The source is a woman between 50 and 59 years old with acute or convalescent COVID-19.

The chain joins TRBV6-1 to TRBJ2-5, with 9 bases that match TRBD2. Trimming cost V 0 bases and J 7 bases; bases outside gene matches: 6. The CDR3 sequence is 15 residues long. Germline lookup yields CDR1 MNHNS and CDR2 SASEGT. CDR3 in DNA: TGTGCCAGCAGTGAAGCTAGCGGGAGAGTTGGGACCCAGTACTTC. It encodes CASSEASGRVGTQYF.

J is TRBJ2-7 and V is TRBV5-1; the D gene is possibly TRBD1 (6 bases). Looked up from germline, CDR1 is SGHRS and CDR2 is YFSETQ. The CDR3 spans 15 residues. Trimming pared 4 bases from V and 6 bases from J, leaving 20 bases between. This CDR3 reads CASSLGWDIRPEQYF. CDR3 nucleotides: TGCGCCAGCAGCCTGGGTTGGGACATACGTCCCGAGCAGTACTTC. Filled out from reference TRBV5-1 and TRBJ2-7, the complete variable domain reads KAGVTQTPRYLIKTRGQQVTLSCSPISGHRSVSWYQQTPGQGLQFLFEYFSETQRNKGNFPGRFSGRQFSNSRSEMNVSTLELGDSALYLCASSLGWDIRPEQYFGPGTRLTVT.

This sequence joins TRBV30 and TRBJ1-2; D uncertain. Trimming stripped 0 bases from V and 6 bases from J, with 5 bases between. The CDR3 consists of 11 residues. Germline V gives CDR1 GTSNPN, CDR2 SVGIG (reference sequence). Here the CDR3 reads CAWSVHDGYTF. Here the CDR3 DNA reads TGTGCCTGGAGTGTACATGATGGCTACACCTTC.

The rearrangement joins TRBV19 to TRBJ2-3; TRBD2 is a possible D gene (7 bases). Trimming pared 9 bases from V and 0 bases from J, leaving 16 bases between. This CDR3 comprises 15 residues. CDR1 is LNHDA, CDR2 SQIVND, per germline (reference sequence). CDR3 protein: CASRLAGASTDTQYF. In nucleotides, the CDR3 is TGTGCCAGCCGCCTGGCGGGGGCTAGCACAGATACGCAGTATTTT. The variable domain in full, with the rest retrieved from reference TRBV19 and TRBJ2-3, is DGGITQSPKYLFRKEGQNVTLSCEQNLNHDAMYWYRQDPGQGLRLIYYSQIVNDFQKGDIAEGYSVSREKKESFPLTVTSAQKNPTAFYLCASRLAGASTDTQYFGPGTRLTVL.

This clone was seen just once. The chain joins TRBV5-1 to TRBJ2-5, with 7 nucleotides matching TRBD2. Trimming removed 2 bases from V and 2 bases from J; junction bases left unmatched: 6. This CDR3 region has 15 residues. Germline CDR1 is SGHRS and CDR2 is YFSETQ. The DNA of the CDR3 is TGCGCCAGCAGCTTACTAGCGCGACAACAAGAGACCCAGTACTTC. This translates into CASSLLARQQETQYF.

This clone was recorded a few times. V is TRBV30 and J is TRBJ2-3; weak D call: TRBD2 (6 bases). CDR1 is GTSNPN and CDR2 is SVGIG in the germline V gene (reference sequence). The V end was cut by 2 bases, the J end by 6 bases, with 15 bases between. This CDR3 comprises 14 residues. As DNA, the CDR3 is TGTGCCTGGAGTCCTACCGGAGGGAGCGATACGCAGTATTTT. Translation gives CAWSPTGGSDTQYF.

Remarks on this clone: The junction shows a germline mismatch at one end, possibly a read error. This chain connects TRBV7-9 to TRBJ2-1; 11 positions agree with TRBD2. This CDR3 has 11 amino acids. The germline gives CDR1 SEHNR, CDR2 FQNEAQ (reference sequence). The DNA of the CDR3 is TGTGCCAGCAGCCCGATAGCGGGAGGGGTCTTC. This sequence encodes CASSPIAGGVF.

This chain uses TRBV6-5 with TRBJ1-5; 8 bases map to TRBD1. The V and J ends lost 7 bases and 6 bases, in that order; junction bases with no gene match: 8. Per germline, CDR1 MNHEY and CDR2 SVGAGI. This CDR3 contains 14 residues. Written as DNA, the CDR3 is TGTGCCAGCACCACAGGGGGGGCCGGTCAGCCCCAGCATTTT. Encoded protein: CASTTGGAGQPQHF.

The chain links TRBV24-1 to TRBJ2-7; a possible D gene is TRBD1 (6 bases). Per germline, CDR1 KGHDR and CDR2 SFDVKD. The CDR3 covers 11 residues. Between the trimmed V and J ends, which lost 10 bases and 3 bases, there was a span of 9 bases. CDR3 DNA: TGTGCCACGGGGGCTGACTACGAGCAGTACTTC. This translates into CATGADYEQYF.

The chain combines TRBV6-1 with TRBJ2-3; the match to TRBD2 covers 13 bases. Trimming removed 3 bases from V and 3 bases from J; junction bases left unmatched: 3. The CDR3 spans 16 residues. Germline V gene sequence: CDR1 MNHNS, CDR2 SASEGT. CDR3 sequence (DNA): TGTGCCAGCAGTGAGACTAGCGGGAGGCTGACAGATACGCAGTATTTT. The encoded protein is CASSETSGRLTDTQYF.

CDR3 coding DNA: TGCGCCAGCAGCTTGGCGGCAGGGGGCGCCGGTGAAAAACTGTTTTTT. This codes for CASSLAAGGAGEKLFF. The chain has TRBV5-1 and TRBJ1-4; 8 bases match TRBD1. Germline lookup yields CDR1 SGHRS and CDR2 YFSETQ. Unmatched junction bases numbered 8, after V lost 0 bases and J lost 7 bases. The CDR3 runs 16 residues.

The CDR3 coding sequence is TGTGCCAGCAGCTTTCTAGTCGTCGGCACAGATACGCAGTATTTT. It codes for CASSFLVVGTDTQYF. The chain has TRBV7-2 and TRBJ2-3; D gene ambiguous. V was trimmed by 3 bases and J by 1 base, leaving 11 bases between them. This CDR3 region has 15 residues. Germline assignment: CDR1 SGHTA and CDR2 FQGNSA.

This sequence joins TRBV29-1 and TRBJ2-5, with TRBD2 as a possible D gene (6 bases). The germline V gene has CDR1 SQVTM and CDR2 ANQGSEA. The CDR3 sequence is 14 residues long. Deletions cut 6 bases from V and 5 bases from J, with 19 bases between. CDR3 sequence reads: CSVRGRGGGETQYF. As DNA, the CDR3 is TGCAGCGTCCGCGGACGGGGAGGAGGGGAGACCCAGTACTTC.

The chain is built from TRBV29-1 and TRBJ2-4; D is undetermined. This CDR3 has 11 amino acids. Germline V gene lookup returns CDR1 SQVTM and CDR2 ANQGSEA. V was shortened by 5 bases and J by 5 bases, with 7 bases between the two germline ends. CDR3 sequence: CSVSRENIQYF. The CDR3 DNA reads TGCAGCGTTTCCCGGGAAAACATTCAGTACTTC.